The source of this TCR beta chain is a study of OX40 agonist ivuxolimab in advanced cancers. Study-wide background: Every patient in dose escalation had hepatocellular carcinoma, melanoma, renal cell or head and neck cancer. Study-level points and caveats: On average, CD8+ T cells had more expanded clones than CD4+. Among the lowest peripheral clonal expansion occurred in 0.1-3.0 mg/kg partial responders.

Produced via immunoSEQ multiplex PCR; TCRdb's table is partial and in-frame only. The sample has 65,000 to 80,000 clones, around 86% seen once. Trimming left V 3 bases short and J 3 bases short, with 11 bases between. Germline V gene sequence: CDR1 SGHVS, CDR2 FQNEAQ. There are 14 residues in the CDR3. Blood draws occurred at baseline, cycle 4 day 1, and cycle 7 day 1. On this clone itself: Antigen specificity is unknown.

The sequence was obtained from an adult with an advanced solid tumor such as melanoma, head and neck, liver or kidney cancer. This specimen consisted of CD4+ or CD8+ T cells sorted from blood, obtained in a trial of the OX40 agonist ivuxolimab. The rearrangement joins TRBV7-8 to TRBJ1-1; D gene unclear. CDR3 coding DNA: TGTGCCAGCAGCTTGGGTAGAAGGGACACTGAAGCTTTCTTT. Translated: CASSLGRRDTEAFF.